This TCR beta chain is drawn from a study of spatial heterogeneity in lung cancer. Study summary: Detection consistently yielded more beta chains than alpha chains. The library had UMIs, and each TCR and UMI pair averaged more than ten raw reads. Findings and caveats of the study: Ubiquitous expanded tumor TCRs showed up in blood more at resection than follow-up.

TCRdb analysed the 5' RACE reads with MiXCR anew, one entry per CDR3 protein. This sample has some 83,000 distinct CDR3 sequences, with more than 15% found just once. The CDR3 runs to 15 residues. Germline CDR1 MGHDK, CDR2 SYGVNS. With 3 bases clipped from V and 3 bases from J, the junction kept 6 bases outside the gene matches. Comment on this clonotype: Its antigen is still unknown.

As to time point: sample taken at primary tumor resection. Whole RNA from tumor, nontumor lung or frozen PBMC was sequenced unsorted. Untreated early-stage non-small cell lung cancer patients, 70 to 85 in total, were the donors. Material: PBMCs, obtained at surgery. This TCR was recovered from a male donor with early-stage non-small cell lung cancer. The chain employs TRBV25-1 and TRBJ2-3, with TRBD2 matching 7 bases. CDR3: CASSDGGSHTDTQYF. Written as DNA, the CDR3 is TGTGCCAGCAGTGACGGCGGGAGTCATACAGATACGCAGTATTTT.